This passage covers 30 T cell receptor beta chains from one sample sequenced in a study of read filtering for tumor transcriptome and immune sequencing. The library was built from about 400 ng RNA with molecular barcoded adaptors for alpha/delta and beta/gamma chains. TCRdb reprocessed the reads with MiXCR, giving one entry per CDR3 protein. The table lists 85,000 or so distinct CDR3 sequences, approximately 13% of them singletons. The sequenced sample was a population of CD138-negative cells sorted from bone marrow. The receptors were sampled from a donor aged 40 or older with multiple myeloma.

This clonotype was recorded many times. The V and J genes are TRBV29-1 and TRBJ2-5, with D possibly matching TRBD2 (6 bases). The CDR3 length is 13 residues. With 4 bases removed from V and 4 bases from J, the gap between germline ends came to 13 bases. The V gene's germline CDR1 is SQVTM and CDR2 ANQGSEA. The CDR3 protein is CSVAGGAGETQYF. CDR3 DNA sequence: TGCAGCGTTGCTGGAGGGGCAGGAGAGACCCAGTACTTC.

Worth noting for this clonotype: A read error may explain this, as a much larger clone is one base away. The chain joins TRBV12-3 or TRBV12-4 to TRBJ1-5; no clear D gene. The CDR3 runs 15 residues. CDR3 bases: TGTGTCAGCAGTTTATCGTACCCGTTTGGTCAGCCCCAGCATTTT. Its translation is CVSSLSYPFGQPQHF.

Notes on this clonotype: This may come from a read error, since a much larger clone is one base off. The chain uses TRBV7-9 and TRBJ2-7; no reliable D call. Germline-derived CDR1 and CDR2 are SEHNR and FQNEAQ (reference sequence). The length of the CDR3 is 14 residues. The V end lost 3 bases, the J end lost 2 bases, and 11 bases lay between the germline ends. The CDR3 DNA is TGTGCCAGCAGCTTCCGGGCAGGCCCCTACGAGCAGTACTTC. It yields the protein CASSFRAGPYEQYF.

This clonotype appeared many times. The chain uses TRBV19 and TRBJ2-2; TRBD1 matches 8 bases. J was trimmed by 4 bases and V by 9 bases; bases with no gene match: 10. The CDR3 covers 15 residues. CDR1 is LNHDA and CDR2 is SQIVND in the germline V gene (reference sequence). The CDR3 coding sequence is TGTGCCAGCAGTCTGCAGGGGGCGGGCACCGGGGAGCTGTTTTTT. This gives the protein CASSLQGAGTGELFF.

In its sample, this clonotype was seen many times. The chain couples TRBV18 to TRBJ2-5; D may be TRBD1 (6 bases). CDR1 and CDR2 from the germline V gene are KGHSH and LQKENI. The CDR3 sequence is 13 residues long. Trimming stripped 3 bases from V and 2 bases from J, with 7 bases between. CDR3 residues: CASSPGTQETQYF. The CDR3, as DNA: TGTGCCAGCTCACCGGGGACACAAGAGACCCAGTACTTC.

This clonotype occurred many times. The V and J genes are TRBV5-1 and TRBJ1-1; D may be TRBD1 (5 bases). The V and J ends lost 1 base and 5 bases respectively, with 12 bases between them. The CDR3 runs 14 residues. Germline V gene data show CDR1 as SGHRS and CDR2 as YFSETQ. CDR3: CASSLRGGGTEAFF. CDR3 nucleotides: TGCGCCAGCAGCTTGAGGGGAGGAGGAACTGAAGCTTTCTTT. Based on the CDR3 plus reference TRBV5-1 and TRBJ1-1, the full variable domain is KAGVTQTPRYLIKTRGQQVTLSCSPISGHRSVSWYQQTPGQGLQFLFEYFSETQRNKGNFPGRFSGRQFSNSRSEMNVSTLELGDSALYLCASSLRGGGTEAFFGQGTRLTVV.

The gene calls are TRBV7-2 and TRBJ2-1; TRBD2 agrees at 8 bases. CDR3 length: 16 residues. Germline V gives CDR1 SGHTA, CDR2 FQGNSA. V trimming: 5 bases; J trimming: 2 bases; junction bases outside the gene matches: 8. The DNA for the CDR3 is TGTGCCAGCAGCGCCAGGTCAGCGGGGGCCTACAATGAGCAGTTCTTC. This encodes CASSARSAGAYNEQFF.

This clonotype was seen only a few times. The chain couples TRBV11-2 to TRBJ2-7; the D gene could be TRBD1 or TRBD2 (5 bases each). The CDR3 has 14 amino acids. Germline V gene lookup returns CDR1 SGHAT and CDR2 FQNNGV. The V gene lost 2 bases and the J gene lost 5 bases, with 13 bases spanning the gap. CDR3 residues: CASSLLGPVNEQYF. The CDR3 DNA reads as TGTGCCAGCAGCTTACTGGGACCAGTAAACGAGCAGTACTTC.

This clonotype was observed many times. V usage is TRBV7-9 and J usage is TRBJ2-1; TRBD2 matches 11 bases. The CDR3 loop spans 19 amino acids. Germline-derived CDR1 and CDR2 are SEHNR and FQNEAQ (reference sequence). V lost 5 bases, J lost 3 bases, and 15 bases stayed unmatched. For the CDR3, the DNA is TGTGCCAGCAGCAAGACCTACCTAGCGGGAGGAGAGGGCTACAATGAGCAGTTCTTC. This encodes CASSKTYLAGGEGYNEQFF.

The chain joins TRBV5-1 to TRBJ2-7, with 10 nucleotides matching TRBD2. CDR1 and CDR2 from the germline V gene are SGHRS and YFSETQ. The CDR3 is 15 amino acids. Trimming cost V 2 bases and J 6 bases; bases outside gene matches: 8. The CDR3, as DNA: TGCGCCAGCAGCTTAATCGCTAGCGGGAGCTCCGAGCAGTACTTC. It codes for CASSLIASGSSEQYF.

This clonotype was found many times. This chain joins TRBV29-1 and TRBJ1-1; 9 bases match TRBD1. The CDR3 is made up of 13 amino acids. The V gene end was trimmed by 6 bases and the J gene end by 3 bases; junction bases not matched to a gene: 5. Per germline, CDR1 SQVTM and CDR2 ANQGSEA. The CDR3 nucleotides are TGCAGCGTAGGGACAGGGCCGGACACTGAAGCTTTCTTT. Its protein product is CSVGTGPDTEAFF.

This clonotype was recorded at least ten times. The chain combines TRBV20-1 with TRBJ2-1; 9 bases fit TRBD2. The CDR3 has 15 amino acids. V lost 6 bases, J lost 5 bases, and 11 bases stayed unmatched. Germline loops: CDR1 DFQATT, CDR2 SNEGSKA (reference sequence). CDR3 bases: TGCAGTGCGGCTAATAGCGGGAGAAGGGACAATGAGCAGTTCTTC. It yields the protein CSAANSGRRDNEQFF.

This clonotype has ten or more counts. The chain joins TRBV27 to TRBJ2-7, with 10 bases lining up with TRBD2. Germline CDR1 is MNHEY and CDR2 is SMNVEV (reference sequence). CDR3 length equals 15 residues. Unmatched junction bases numbered 11, after V lost 5 bases and J lost 7 bases. The CDR3, as DNA: TGTGCCAGCAGTCCCTATATCGCTAGCGGGAGAGAGCAGTACTTC. Protein: CASSPYIASGREQYF.

Turning to this clonotype: This is likely a read error, given that the CDR3 carries no conserved phenylalanine or tryptophan at its end. The V gene is TRBV7-6, the J gene TRBJ1-1; a weak D match, TRBD1 (5 bases). Germline assignment: CDR1 SGHVS and CDR2 FNYEAQ. V lost 5 bases to trimming and J lost 4 bases, with 29 bases between them. The CDR3 is 19 amino acids. CDR3 nucleotide sequence: TGTGCCAGCAGCCTAGACCCTGGATTTCAGGGCTCTGCGAGCACTGAAGCTTTCCTT. This sequence encodes CASSLDPGFQGSASTEAFL.

This clonotype was seen ten or more times. This may stem from a read error, because a much larger clone lies one nucleotide away. The chain carries TRBV5-1 and TRBJ1-4, with a weak D call TRBD1 (5 bases). The V end lost 0 bases, the J end lost 12 bases, and 9 bases lay between the germline ends. The CDR3 runs to 12 residues. CDR1 and CDR2 from the germline V gene are SGHRS and YFSETQ. The CDR3, as DNA: TGCGCCAGCAGCTTGGAAGGGGAAGAACTGTTTTTT. Its protein is CASSLEGEELFF.

This clonotype was detected only a few times. A much larger clone lies one base from this, so it may be a read error. The genes are TRBV11-2 and TRBJ2-5; 9 bases are shared with TRBD2. CDR3 length: 14 amino acids. CDR1 SGHAT and CDR2 FQNNGV come from the germline V gene. The junction had 1 base not matched to a gene; V was cut back by 5 bases and J by 0 bases. This chain's CDR3 is CASSPSGDQETQYF. CDR3 bases: TGTGCCAGCAGCCCTAGCGGGGACCAAGAGACCCAGTACTTC.

This clonotype was counted ten times or more. This rearrangement joins TRBV7-2 to TRBJ2-7, with D possibly being TRBD1 (6 bases). This CDR3 region has 14 residues. V was shortened by 5 bases and J by 0 bases, with 11 bases between the two germline ends. Germline CDR1 reads SGHTA; CDR2 reads FQGNSA. CDR3 in DNA: TGTGCCAGCAGCCGCGACAGGTTCTCCTACGAGCAGTACTTC. Translation: CASSRDRFSYEQYF.

This clonotype was counted many times. The chain has TRBV2 and TRBJ2-5; D possibly corresponds to TRBD2 (7 bases). Trimming pared 7 bases from V and 2 bases from J, leaving 14 bases between. The CDR3 has 14 residues. Germline CDR1 is SNHLY and CDR2 is FYNNEI. CDR3 DNA: TGTGCCAGCAAGCGGGACAACCTACAAGAGACCCAGTACTTC. It specifies CASKRDNLQETQYF.

A note on this clonotype: A single base separates this from a much larger clone, so it may be a read error. The CDR3 loop is CASSQHRGFNNEQFF. Written as DNA, the CDR3 is TGTGCCAGCAGCCAGCACAGGGGTTTCAACAATGAGCAGTTCTTC. The chain carries TRBV14 and TRBJ2-1; 7 nucleotides align to TRBD1. After removal of 3 bases from V and 5 bases from J, the junction contained 7 bases not matched to a gene. The germline V gene encodes CDR1 SGHDN and CDR2 FVKESK. The CDR3 length is 15 residues.

At least ten counts were recorded for this clonotype. This chain links TRBV28 with TRBJ2-6; TRBD2 is a possible D gene (6 bases). Trimming stripped 3 bases from V and 4 bases from J, with 10 bases between. Germline V CDR1 and CDR2: MDHEN, SYDVKM. This CDR3 has 15 amino acids. CDR3 amino acids: CASSFGGTGANVLTF. The CDR3 DNA sequence: TGTGCCAGCAGTTTCGGGGGAACCGGGGCCAACGTCCTGACTTTC.

This clonotype has at least ten counts. The genes are TRBV27 and TRBJ2-7, with TRBD2 identical over 8 bases. V lost 10 bases and J lost 5; bases outside the gene matches: 13. In germline, CDR1 is MNHEY, CDR2 SMNVEV (reference sequence). CDR3 length: 14 residues. CDR3 residues: CAIGAGAPPDEQYF. CDR3 sequence (DNA): TGTGCCATTGGAGCGGGAGCCCCTCCCGACGAGCAGTACTTC.

In its sample, this clonotype was seen many times. This chain connects TRBV7-9 to TRBJ2-1; TRBD2 matches 14 bases. The CDR3 spans 15 residues. V was pared by 5 bases and J by 8 bases, with 5 bases of the junction left unmatched. CDR1 and CDR2 (germline): SEHNR, FQNEAQ (reference sequence). CDR3 sequence reads: CASSPTSGRVYEQFF. CDR3 nucleotide sequence: TGTGCCAGCAGCCCGACTAGCGGGAGGGTTTATGAGCAGTTCTTC.

J is TRBJ1-1 and V is TRBV6-2 or TRBV6-3, with TRBD1 matching 12 bases. After removal of 4 bases from V and 4 bases from J, the junction contained 7 bases not matched to a gene. The CDR3 has 16 amino acids. CDR1 is MNHEY and CDR2 is SVGEGT in the germline V gene. CDR3 loop: CASSLGDRGPVTEAFF. The CDR3 DNA reads TGTGCCAGCAGTTTGGGGGACAGGGGGCCGGTCACTGAAGCTTTCTTT.

This clonotype was detected ten times or more. The chain employs TRBV7-9 and TRBJ2-3; TRBD1 is a possible D gene (6 bases). Per germline, CDR1 SEHNR and CDR2 FQNEAQ (reference sequence). The CDR3 length is 16 residues. Trimming took off 1 base at V and 2 bases at J, with 13 bases between the two ends. CDR3 protein: CASSLGGLGATDTQYF. The CDR3 nucleotides are TGTGCCAGCAGCTTAGGAGGATTGGGGGCCACAGATACGCAGTATTTT.

This clonotype was counted many times. The chain carries TRBV7-2 and TRBJ2-3; D gene unclear. Germline loops: CDR1 SGHTA, CDR2 FQGNSA. CDR3 length: 15 residues. V was cut by 2 bases and J by 4 bases, with 13 bases left in between. In DNA form, the CDR3 reads TGTGCCAGCAGCTTATCGGTACAAAGGTCAGATACGCAGTATTTT. Translation gives CASSLSVQRSDTQYF.

This clonotype has a count of ten or more. The rearrangement uses TRBV29-1 and TRBJ2-5; 8 nucleotides line up with TRBD2. The germline V gene encodes CDR1 SQVTM and CDR2 ANQGSEA. The CDR3 is 15 amino acids. Unmatched junction bases numbered 8, after V lost 2 bases and J lost 3 bases. As DNA, the CDR3 is TGCAGCGTTGAACTCCACGGGGGGGCAGAAGAGACCCAGTACTTC. It translates to CSVELHGGAEETQYF. The full variable domain, rest sourced from reference TRBV29-1 and TRBJ2-5, is SAVISQKPSRDICQRGTSLTIQCQVDSQVTMMFWYRQQPGQSLTLIATANQGSEATYESGFVIDKFPISRPNLTFSTLTVSNMSPEDSSIYLCSVELHGGAEETQYFGPGTRLLVL.

This clonotype was detected ten times or more. V is TRBV5-1 and J is TRBJ2-7, with 11 bases lining up with TRBD2. The CDR3 consists of 14 residues. Germline CDR1 reads SGHRS; CDR2 reads YFSETQ. V lost 1 base and J lost 5; bases outside the gene matches: 2. This CDR3 is CASSLSLAGDEQYF. For the CDR3, the DNA is TGCGCCAGCAGCTTGTCACTAGCGGGAGACGAGCAGTACTTC.

The table lists this clonotype with a few counts. The gene calls are TRBV6-2 or TRBV6-3 and TRBJ2-2, with 13 bases matching TRBD2. CDR3 size: 18 residues. The germline gives CDR1 MNHEY, CDR2 SVGEGT. Trimming removed 3 bases from V and 6 bases from J; junction bases left unmatched: 10. Here the CDR3 DNA reads TGTGCCAGCAGTTATCCCGGACTAGCGGGAGAGAGGTCCGGGGAGCTGTTTTTT. The encoded protein is CASSYPGLAGERSGELFF.

This clonotype was counted ten times or more. The rearrangement links TRBV4-1 to TRBJ2-1, with 14 bases identical to TRBD2. Trimming cost V 1 base and J 10 bases; bases outside gene matches: 12. Germline CDR1 reads MGHRA; CDR2 reads YSYEKL. CDR3 size: 18 residues. CDR3 coding DNA: TGCGCCAGCAGCCAAGTTCCGGGGGGGACTAGCGGGAGTGGAGAGCAGTTCTTC. Translated, it gives CASSQVPGGTSGSGEQFF.

There are many counts of this clonotype. The rearrangement uses TRBV20-1 and TRBJ1-1; unclear D gene. The CDR3 runs 11 residues. V was clipped by 1 base and J by 2 bases, with 2 bases between them. Per the germline V gene, CDR1 is DFQATT and CDR2 is SNEGSKA (reference sequence). This CDR3 is CSARANTEAFF. As DNA, the CDR3 is TGCAGTGCTAGAGCAAACACTGAAGCTTTCTTT.